This T cell receptor beta chain was sequenced during a study of CD8+ T cells in alopecia areata. Treatment defined: oral pan-JAK inhibitor, 5-10 mg twice daily. The CDR3 has 11 residues. Germline V gene sequence: CDR1 SGHRS, CDR2 YFSETQ. Trimming left V 0 bases short and J 8 bases short, with 5 bases between. Extraction of RNA preceded its reverse transcription into cDNA, which served as the sequencing template. The data were produced by immunoSEQ multiplex PCR, yet TCRdb's version contains in-frame clones alone and is incomplete. The sample lists a few hundred thousand clones, about 62% seen once, with about 0.9% in the top ten.

The chain recombines TRBV5-1 with TRBJ1-1; D ambiguous. This sequence originates from a human donor with alopecia areata. Sequences were derived from CD4+ T cells sorted from blood, sampled between weeks 51 and 52, from a patient treated with tofacitinib. Here the CDR3 DNA reads TGCGCCAGCAGCTTGGAGTCCGAAGCTTTCTTT. This gives the protein CASSLESEAFF.